Each of the 26 T cell receptor beta chains below was sequenced from the same sample in a study of control samples from healthy donors and cancer patients. Clones were read by immunoSEQ multiplex PCR, and TCRdb kept only the in-frame ones, dropping some. Seen here are approximately 150,000 clones, around 90% observed once, and the top ten hold approximately 0.7%. The sample taken for sequencing was blood. The origin of the receptors is a woman in her 30s in good health.

J is TRBJ2-3 and V is TRBV6-5; 10 bases line up with TRBD2. Losses at the gene ends were 5 bases for V and 5 bases for J; bases not matched to a gene: 4. CDR1 is MNHEY and CDR2 is SVGAGI in the germline V gene. The CDR3 is 14 residues long. In DNA form, the CDR3 reads TGTGCCAGCAGTAGAAGCGGGAGGGGAGATACGCAGTATTTT. It encodes CASSRSGRGDTQYF.

This clone was found once. This chain connects TRBV4-2 to TRBJ2-2, with 10 nucleotides matching TRBD1. Germline V gene lookup returns CDR1 LGHNA and CDR2 YNFKEQ. This CDR3 has 20 residues. V was pared by 2 bases and J by 0 bases, with 12 bases of the junction left unmatched. CDR3 DNA: TGTGCCAGCAGCCAATATTTGACAGGGGGCGCGTCGACGAACACCGGGGAGCTGTTTTTT. Translation gives CASSQYLTGGASTNTGELFF.

The CDR3 DNA follows: TGTGCCAGCAGTTATTCGGACAGGGGGTACACTGAAGCTTTCTTT. This translates into CASSYSDRGYTEAFF. The chain couples TRBV6-5 to TRBJ1-1; TRBD1 matches 10 bases. The CDR3 contains 15 residues. The V gene's germline CDR1 is MNHEY and CDR2 SVGAGI. Trimming removed 3 bases from V and 3 bases from J; junction bases left unmatched: 4.

The chain carries TRBV24-1 and TRBJ2-2; no firm D call. Trimming took 4 bases from V and 6 from J, leaving 14 bases between them. Germline-derived CDR1 and CDR2 are KGHDR and SFDVKD. There are 15 residues in the CDR3. The CDR3 loop reads CATSDRLGGAGELFF. The CDR3 nucleotides are TGTGCCACCAGTGACCGCCTGGGTGGGGCCGGGGAGCTGTTTTTT.

This clone was seen once. V usage is TRBV15 and J usage is TRBJ2-3; 8 bases agree with TRBD1. Trimming at V came to 0 bases and at J to 2 bases, leaving 7 bases not matched to a gene. The germline V gene encodes CDR1 LNHNV and CDR2 YYDKDF (reference sequence). The CDR3 has 17 residues. The CDR3 loop is CATSRDKGTGNTDTQYF. The CDR3 nucleotides read TGTGCCACCAGCAGAGATAAGGGGACAGGCAACACAGATACGCAGTATTTT. Supplemented by reference TRBV15 and TRBJ2-3, the full variable domain reads DAMVIQNPRYQVTQFGKPVTLSCSQTLNHNVMYWYQQKSSQAPKLLFHYYDKDFNNEADTPDNFQSRRPNTSFCFLDIRSPGLGDTAMYLCATSRDKGTGNTDTQYFGPGTRLTVL.

Written as DNA, the CDR3 is TGTGCCAGCAGTTTTTGGGGACAGGGTGAAGCTTTCTTT. This codes for CASSFWGQGEAFF. The chain couples TRBV28 to TRBJ1-1; 9 positions match TRBD1. V shed 3 bases and J 7 bases; nucleotides not matched to a gene: 3. The germline V gene encodes CDR1 MDHEN and CDR2 SYDVKM. The CDR3 is 13 residues long.

The V call is TRBV12-5, the J call TRBJ1-1, with 8 bases aligning to TRBD1. J gave up 1 base and V 7 bases, and 11 bases lay outside the gene matches. Germline-derived CDR1 and CDR2 are LGHNT and FRNRAP. CDR3 length equals 16 residues. CDR3 amino acids: CASVLTLGQGNTEAFF. CDR3 in DNA: TGTGCTAGTGTCCTAACACTTGGACAGGGGAACACTGAAGCTTTCTTT.

The chain has TRBV11-3 and TRBJ2-5, with D possibly called TRBD1 or TRBD2 (5 bases each). The ends were cut back, 1 base at V and 3 bases at J, with 18 bases in the middle. There are 17 residues in the CDR3. CDR1 is SGHNT, CDR2 YENEEA, per germline. CDR3 amino acids: CASSLGRIADTEETQYF. The CDR3 DNA is TGTGCCAGCAGCTTAGGGAGGATCGCGGACACGGAAGAGACCCAGTACTTC. Together with reference TRBV11-3 and TRBJ2-5, the CDR3 gives the full variable domain: EAGVVQSPRYKIIEKKQPVAFWCNPISGHNTLYWYLQNLGQGPELLIRYENEEAVDDSQLPKDRFSAERLKGVDSTLKIQPAELGDSAVYLCASSLGRIADTEETQYFGPGTRLLVL.

The gene calls are TRBV7-3 and TRBJ2-1, with 7 bases matching TRBD2. Germline V gives CDR1 SGHTA, CDR2 FQGTGA. The CDR3 totals 14 residues. The V gene end was trimmed by 2 bases and the J gene end by 6 bases; junction bases not matched to a gene: 4. The CDR3 reads CASSLSASGNEQFF. The CDR3 DNA follows: TGTGCCAGCAGCTTATCGGCTAGCGGCAATGAGCAGTTCTTC.

The V gene is TRBV7-3, the J gene TRBJ2-5; TRBD2 matches 7 bases. The trim removed 2 bases at V and 2 bases at J, leaving 2 bases unmatched. CDR1 and CDR2 from the germline V gene are SGHTA and FQGTGA. CDR3 length equals 14 residues. CDR3 nucleotide sequence: TGTGCCAGCAGCTTATCTAGCGGTCAAGAGACCCAGTACTTC. This gives the protein CASSLSSGQETQYF.

This clone was seen only once. The V gene is TRBV27, the J gene TRBJ2-1; D might be TRBD1 (9 bases). The CDR3 length is 21 residues. Trimming removed 1 base from V and 10 bases from J, with 35 bases in between. The V gene's germline CDR1 is MNHEY and CDR2 SMNVEV (reference sequence). Written as DNA, the CDR3 is TGTGCCAGCAGTTTATGGACCCTCCCGGGACAGGGAGGATCAAGCGGGAGAGAGCAGTTCTTC. Encoded protein: CASSLWTLPGQGGSSGREQFF.

This sequence joins TRBV7-3 and TRBJ2-1; D unclear. V lost 2 bases and J lost 2, with 13 bases in between. Germline V gene sequence: CDR1 SGHTA, CDR2 FQGTGA. The length of the CDR3 is 16 residues. CDR3 residues: CASSLLGDPAYNEQFF. The CDR3 nucleotides are TGTGCCAGCAGCTTATTGGGCGACCCTGCCTACAATGAGCAGTTCTTC. Supplemented by reference TRBV7-3 and TRBJ2-1, the full variable domain reads GAGVSQTPSNKVTEKGKYVELRCDPISGHTALYWYRQSLGQGPEFLIYFQGTGAADDSGLPNDRFFAVRPEGSVSTLKIQRTERGDSAVYLCASSLLGDPAYNEQFFGPGTRLTVL.

The chain couples TRBV5-6 to TRBJ2-3; 9 bases are shared with TRBD2. Losses at the gene ends were 0 bases for V and 4 bases for J; bases not matched to a gene: 3. The germline gives CDR1 SGHDT, CDR2 YYEEEE. CDR3 length equals 15 residues. The CDR3 DNA reads TGTGCCAGCAGCTTGGTAGCGGGAGCGGCAGATACGCAGTATTTT. Encoded protein: CASSLVAGAADTQYF.

The chain carries TRBV14 and TRBJ1-3; D is uncertain. V was clipped by 1 base and J by 0 bases, with 4 bases between them. CDR1 and CDR2 (germline): SGHDN, FVKESK. The CDR3 is 14 amino acids. The CDR3, as DNA: TGTGCCAGCAGCCAAGTCAGCTCTGGAAACACCATATATTTT. Amino acids: CASSQVSSGNTIYF.

The gene calls are TRBV9 and TRBJ2-7; 9 positions match TRBD1. This CDR3 comprises 16 residues. From germline, CDR1 is SGDLS and CDR2 YYNGEE. J gave up 5 bases and V 0 bases, and 9 bases lay outside the gene matches. CDR3 bases: TGTGCCAGCAGCGTAGATTGGGACAGGGAAACAAACGAGCAGTACTTC. Protein: CASSVDWDRETNEQYF.

The rearrangement links TRBV6-6 to TRBJ2-2; D is unclear. The germline V gene has CDR1 MNHNY and CDR2 SVGAGI (reference sequence). The CDR3 contains 14 residues. With 2 bases removed from V and 0 bases from J, the gap between germline ends came to 4 bases. CDR3 DNA sequence: TGTGCCAGCAGTTACACTGCGAACACCGGGGAGCTGTTTTTT. It yields the protein CASSYTANTGELFF.

The chain is built from TRBV6-6 and TRBJ1-1; D remains ambiguous. V lost 0 bases, J lost 5 bases, and 10 bases lay in between. Germline loops: CDR1 MNHNY, CDR2 SVGAGI (reference sequence). The CDR3 is 14 amino acids. CDR3 sequence: CASSYSPALTEAFF. In DNA form, the CDR3 reads TGTGCCAGCAGTTACTCGCCCGCACTGACTGAAGCTTTCTTT.

This chain uses TRBV5-6 with TRBJ2-4; 11 nucleotides align to TRBD2. Germline CDR1 SGHDT, CDR2 YYEEEE. This CDR3 has 15 residues. V was pared by 4 bases and J by 6 bases, with 6 bases of the junction left unmatched. CDR3 in amino acids: CASSVLAGGPNIQYF. As DNA, the CDR3 is TGTGCCAGCAGCGTATTAGCGGGAGGGCCAAACATTCAGTACTTC.

The chain couples TRBV18 to TRBJ1-6; D call uncertain. Germline CDR1 and CDR2: KGHSH and LQKENI. This CDR3 has 10 amino acids. CDR3 coding DNA: TGTGCAGATTATAATTCACCCCTCCACTTT. It yields the protein CADYNSPLHF.

The gene calls are TRBV6-2 or TRBV6-3 and TRBJ1-2, with TRBD1 as a possible D gene (6 bases). Germline CDR1 reads MNHEY; CDR2 reads SVGEGT. The CDR3 spans 13 residues. V lost 4 bases, J lost 4 bases, and 10 bases lay in between. For the CDR3, the DNA is TGTGCCAGCAGTTGGGGGCGGATCTATGGCTACACCTTC. Amino acids: CASSWGRIYGYTF.

This clone appeared a single time. V gene TRBV7-6 combines with J gene TRBJ2-1; no clear D. Trimming cost V 0 bases and J 5 bases, with 14 bases left between them. The CDR3 sequence is 16 residues long. CDR1 is SGHVS and CDR2 is FNYEAQ in the germline V gene. The CDR3 nucleotides are TGTGCCAGCAGCTTAGCCCGAAGGGCAGCTAACAATGAGCAGTTCTTC. Translated: CASSLARRAANNEQFF.

This chain connects TRBV10-1 to TRBJ2-1; the match to TRBD2 covers 12 bases. Germline V gene data show CDR1 as WNHNN and CDR2 as SYGVQD (reference sequence). This CDR3 region has 18 residues. With 4 bases clipped from V and 9 bases from J, the junction kept 16 bases outside the gene matches. The CDR3 loop is CASSGPLAGGVQGGEQFF. DNA of the CDR3: TGCGCCAGCAGTGGTCCCCTAGCGGGAGGGGTTCAGGGAGGTGAGCAGTTCTTC.

This clone was recorded a few times. The V gene is TRBV15, the J gene TRBJ2-2; D tentatively reads TRBD1 or TRBD2 (6 bases each). The CDR3 totals 17 residues. Per germline, CDR1 LNHNV and CDR2 YYDKDF (reference sequence). V was cut by 3 bases and J by 1 base, with 15 bases left in between. The CDR3 bases are TGTGCCACCAGCAGTGGAGAAGGGGGGAGGAACACCGGGGAGCTGTTTTTT. It encodes CATSSGEGGRNTGELFF.

The rearrangement links TRBV19 to TRBJ2-7, with 8 positions matching TRBD1. The CDR3 totals 15 residues. After removal of 1 base from V and 3 bases from J, the junction contained 5 bases not matched to a gene. Germline-derived CDR1 and CDR2 are LNHDA and SQIVND (reference sequence). CDR3 loop: CASSIGADRGYEQYF. In DNA, the CDR3 is TGTGCCAGTAGTATAGGGGCCGACAGGGGCTACGAGCAGTACTTC. The full variable domain, its missing parts supplied by reference TRBV19 and TRBJ2-7, is DGGITQSPKYLFRKEGQNVTLSCEQNLNHDAMYWYRQDPGQGLRLIYYSQIVNDFQKGDIAEGYSVSREKKESFPLTVTSAQKNPTAFYLCASSIGADRGYEQYFGPGTRLTVT.

The chain recombines TRBV7-8 with TRBJ2-1; 9 bases are shared with TRBD2. The junction had 4 bases not matched to a gene; V was cut back by 3 bases and J by 4 bases. The CDR3 runs to 15 residues. Germline V gene lookup returns CDR1 SGHVS and CDR2 FQNEAQ. CDR3 residues: CASSLIAGVYNEQFF. The DNA for the CDR3 is TGTGCCAGCAGCTTGATAGCGGGGGTTTACAATGAGCAGTTCTTC. Full variable domain (outside the CDR3, taken from reference TRBV7-8 and TRBJ2-1): GAGVSQSPRYKVAKRGQDVALRCDPISGHVSLFWYQQALGQGPEFLTYFQNEAQLDKSGLPSDRFFAERPEGSVSTLKIQRTQQEDSAVYLCASSLIAGVYNEQFFGPGTRLTVL.

This clone was observed a single time. The gene calls are TRBV27 and TRBJ2-3, with 9 bases identical to TRBD2. Germline V gene data show CDR1 as MNHEY and CDR2 as SMNVEV (reference sequence). This CDR3 is 16 amino acids long. Unmatched junction bases numbered 3, after V lost 2 bases and J lost 0 bases. CDR3 coding DNA: TGTGCCAGCAGTTTAGCGGGAGGGCCGAGCACAGATACGCAGTATTTT. Protein sequence: CASSLAGGPSTDTQYF.